These 24 T cell receptor beta chains originate from one sample sequenced in a study of blood T cell repertoires in COVID-19. Method: immunoSEQ multiplex PCR; TCRdb's copy keeps in-frame clones and lacks some. The table includes about 270,000 clones, approximately 91% detected once. Sequencing was carried out using PBMCs or T cells enriched from blood (not recorded which). These receptors were obtained from a woman aged 40 to 50 with acute COVID-19.

The chain joins TRBV3-1 (or the pseudogene TRBV3-2) to TRBJ2-7; tentative D call: TRBD1 (5 bases). Germline CDR1 and CDR2: LGHDT and YNNKEL (reference sequence). This CDR3 spans 15 amino acids. Between the trimmed V and J ends, which lost 0 bases and 5 bases, there was a span of 14 bases. This CDR3 is CASSQDLGRVDEQYF. CDR3 DNA sequence: TGTGCCAGCAGCCAAGATCTAGGCAGGGTCGACGAGCAGTACTTC.

The chain employs TRBV2 and TRBJ1-2; the match to TRBD1 covers 8 bases. CDR1 and CDR2 (germline): SNHLY, FYNNEI. J gave up 4 bases and V 6 bases, and 7 bases lay outside the gene matches. This CDR3 spans 14 amino acids. CDR3 sequence (DNA): TGTGCCAGCAGCGGCGGACAGGGATTCTATGGCTACACCTTC. Translation gives CASSGGQGFYGYTF.

The chain combines TRBV4-1 with TRBJ2-2, with D possibly TRBD2 on 5 matching bases. Trimming cost V 2 bases and J 5 bases, with 15 bases left between them. Looked up from germline, CDR1 is MGHRA and CDR2 is YSYEKL. CDR3 length: 16 residues. The CDR3 sequence is CASSQMGIGGTGELFF. CDR3 DNA: TGCGCCAGCAGCCAAATGGGTATAGGAGGAACCGGGGAGCTGTTTTTT.

V gene TRBV6-5 combines with J gene TRBJ1-2; 8 nucleotides match TRBD1. V lost 0 bases and J lost 7; bases outside the gene matches: 7. Germline loops: CDR1 MNHEY, CDR2 SVGAGI. There are 15 residues in the CDR3. Here the CDR3 reads CASSYSDRAWGGYTF. DNA of the CDR3: TGTGCCAGCAGTTACTCGGACAGGGCTTGGGGTGGCTACACCTTC.

The chain is built from TRBV28 and TRBJ1-2, with TRBD1 identical over 8 bases. Trimming cost V 6 bases and J 3 bases; bases outside gene matches: 18. Germline V lookup: CDR1 MDHEN, CDR2 SYDVKM. The CDR3 extends over 18 amino acids. CDR3 in DNA: TGTGCCAGCAGGCCACCCGAAAGGACAGGGAAGCGCCACTATGGCTACACCTTC. Translation: CASRPPERTGKRHYGYTF.

The chain joins TRBV5-1 to TRBJ2-1, with TRBD1 as a possible D gene (6 bases). This CDR3 spans 15 amino acids. V lost 0 bases and J 5 bases, leaving 12 bases between the germline ends. Germline CDR1 is SGHRS and CDR2 is YFSETQ. CDR3 bases: TGCGCCAGCAGCTTGGGCGACAGGAATCACAATGAGCAGTTCTTC. Its protein product is CASSLGDRNHNEQFF. The full variable domain, in which reference TRBV5-1 and TRBJ2-1 provide the parts outside the CDR3, is KAGVTQTPRYLIKTRGQQVTLSCSPISGHRSVSWYQQTPGQGLQFLFEYFSETQRNKGNFPGRFSGRQFSNSRSEMNVSTLELGDSALYLCASSLGDRNHNEQFFGPGTRLTVL.

For the CDR3, the DNA is TGCGCCAGCAGCGAGGGGGCGCGTGGAAACACCATATATTTT. Encoded protein: CASSEGARGNTIYF. This chain uses TRBV5-1 with TRBJ1-3, with 7 positions matching TRBD1. V lost 4 bases to trimming and J lost 3 bases; unmatched junction nucleotides: 4. The CDR3 is 14 amino acids. CDR1 and CDR2 (germline): SGHRS, YFSETQ.

The rearrangement uses TRBV19 and TRBJ1-5; 10 bases are shared with TRBD1. After removal of 8 bases from V and 6 bases from J, the junction contained 7 bases not matched to a gene. Germline CDR1 and CDR2: LNHDA and SQIVND (reference sequence). The CDR3 totals 14 residues. The CDR3 DNA reads as TGTGCCAGTGGGACAGGGGATCAGGGTCAGCCCCAGCATTTT. Protein: CASGTGDQGQPQHF.

This chain connects TRBV4-1 to TRBJ1-4, with TRBD1 matching 9 bases. CDR3 length: 16 amino acids. Unmatched junction bases numbered 10, after V lost 3 bases and J lost 8 bases. The germline CDR1 and CDR2 sequences are MGHRA and YSYEKL. This CDR3 is CASSQGNRDRVEKLFF. CDR3 DNA sequence: TGCGCCAGCAGCCAGGGGAACCGGGACAGGGTCGAAAAACTGTTTTTT.

V gene TRBV7-2 combines with J gene TRBJ1-5; TRBD1 might be the D (5 bases). Germline V gives CDR1 SGHTA, CDR2 FQGNSA. The CDR3 contains 14 residues. The V end was cut by 1 base, the J end by 3 bases, with 7 bases between. In DNA, the CDR3 is TGTGCCAGCAGCTTAGGACAGAACAATCAGCCCCAGCATTTT. Protein: CASSLGQNNQPQHF.

The chain is built from TRBV19 and TRBJ2-1; D is possibly TRBD2 (5 bases). V was cut by 6 bases and J by 14 bases, with 14 bases left in between. There are 11 residues in the CDR3. Per germline, CDR1 LNHDA and CDR2 SQIVND (reference sequence). The CDR3 spells CASRSGLGEFF. The CDR3 DNA reads TGTGCCAGTAGGAGCGGTCTTGGAGAGTTCTTC.

The rearrangement uses TRBV24-1 and TRBJ1-3; D gene unclear. This CDR3 has 13 residues. The germline CDR1 and CDR2 sequences are KGHDR and SFDVKD. V shed 4 bases and J shed 0 bases, with 3 bases lying between them. The CDR3: CATSDYSGNTIYF. DNA of the CDR3: TGTGCCACCAGTGACTACTCTGGAAACACCATATATTTT.

The rearrangement links TRBV29-1 to TRBJ2-1; 7 bases are shared with TRBD2. The junction had 8 bases not matched to a gene; V was cut back by 6 bases and J by 3 bases. The CDR3 contains 14 residues. Germline V lookup: CDR1 SQVTM, CDR2 ANQGSEA. The CDR3 reads CSVDWERGYNEQFF. DNA for the CDR3: TGCAGCGTGGACTGGGAGCGGGGCTACAATGAGCAGTTCTTC.

V gene TRBV18 combines with J gene TRBJ1-1; D is perhaps TRBD1 (6 bases). This CDR3 comprises 15 residues. CDR1 is KGHSH, CDR2 LQKENI, per germline. Trimming shortened V by 1 base and J by 1 base, and 10 bases separated the two germline ends. The CDR3 sequence: CASSPLRQENTEAFF. The CDR3 nucleotides read TGTGCCAGCTCACCACTGAGACAGGAGAACACTGAAGCTTTCTTT.

The chain joins TRBV10-3 to TRBJ1-6, with D uncertain. The ends were cut back, 11 bases at V and 0 bases at J, with 11 bases in the middle. CDR1 is ENHRY, CDR2 SYGVKD, per germline. CDR3 length equals 14 residues. The CDR3 here is CAAAPGSYNSPLHF. DNA for the CDR3: TGTGCCGCAGCGCCGGGCTCCTATAATTCACCCCTCCACTTT.

The V gene is TRBV15, the J gene TRBJ1-2, with a possible D match to TRBD1 (6 bases). Germline V gene sequence: CDR1 LNHNV, CDR2 YYDKDF (reference sequence). The CDR3 has 14 amino acids. The V end was cut by 0 bases, the J end by 7 bases, with 12 bases between. The CDR3 DNA reads TGTGCCACCAGCAGAGATCTTGGGACATTTGGCTACACCTTC. Protein product: CATSRDLGTFGYTF. The complete variable domain, with remaining parts taken from reference TRBV15 and TRBJ1-2, reads DAMVIQNPRYQVTQFGKPVTLSCSQTLNHNVMYWYQQKSSQAPKLLFHYYDKDFNNEADTPDNFQSRRPNTSFCFLDIRSPGLGDTAMYLCATSRDLGTFGYTFGSGTRLTVV.

This clone occurred once. The gene calls are TRBV5-3 and TRBJ2-2; tentative D call: TRBD1 (6 bases). TRBV5-3 is sorted into the ORF group, with uncertain function. The CDR3 has 19 residues. The germline V and J ends were trimmed by 2 bases and 4 bases, with 24 bases remaining between them. The CDR3 sequence: CARSLALPRGRKVTGELFF. The CDR3 bases are TGTGCCAGAAGCTTAGCTCTCCCCAGGGGACGGAAGGTCACCGGGGAGCTGTTTTTT.

As concerns this clone: One end of the junction varies from germline; a read error may be responsible. The chain uses TRBV28 and TRBJ2-2, with a weak D call TRBD2 (7 bases). This CDR3 is 11 amino acids long. CDR1 and CDR2 from the germline V gene are MDHEN and SYDVKM. In DNA form, the CDR3 reads TGTGCCAGCAGGAGCCCGGGGGGCCCTTCCTTT. It encodes CASRSPGGPSF.

J is TRBJ2-5 and V is TRBV20-1; 16 positions match TRBD2. The V gene end was trimmed by 3 bases and the J gene end by 0 bases; junction bases not matched to a gene: 7. CDR3 length: 18 amino acids. Germline CDR1 is DFQATT and CDR2 is SNEGSKA (reference sequence). The CDR3 spells CSASPGLAGGMYQETQYF. The CDR3, as DNA: TGCAGTGCTAGTCCGGGACTAGCGGGGGGGATGTACCAAGAGACCCAGTACTTC.

This clone is a singleton in its sample. The chain combines TRBV10-3 with TRBJ1-2; D gene ambiguous. Germline loops: CDR1 ENHRY, CDR2 SYGVKD. This CDR3 comprises 14 residues. V lost 0 bases and J lost 6, with 11 bases in between. CDR3 nucleotides: TGTGCCATCAGTGAGTCGCAGGATCTCGATGGCTACACCTTC. It codes for CAISESQDLDGYTF.

The V and J genes are TRBV5-1 and TRBJ2-2; a possible D gene is TRBD1 (6 bases). CDR3 size: 15 residues. The germline V gene encodes CDR1 SGHRS and CDR2 YFSETQ. V was pared by 2 bases and J by 3 bases, with 11 bases between. CDR3 sequence reads: CASSFGDTDTGELFF. The DNA of the CDR3 is TGCGCCAGCAGCTTTGGGGACACCGACACCGGGGAGCTGTTTTTT.

The chain joins TRBV6-6 to TRBJ1-5; 12 nucleotides line up with TRBD1. Germline V gene lookup returns CDR1 MNHNY and CDR2 SVGAGI (reference sequence). V shed 2 bases, J shed 6 bases, and the junction held 5 bases outside the gene matches. There are 16 residues in the CDR3. CDR3: CASSYGGQGAAQPQHF. The DNA for the CDR3 is TGTGCCAGCAGTTACGGGGGACAGGGGGCGGCTCAGCCCCAGCATTTT.

Only one count was recorded for this clone. The chain employs TRBV2 and TRBJ2-1; 13 bases map to TRBD2. V shed 1 base and J 3 bases; nucleotides not matched to a gene: 3. Germline V gene sequence: CDR1 SNHLY, CDR2 FYNNEI. This CDR3 comprises 17 residues. DNA for the CDR3: TGTGCCAGCAGTGAAGTTACTAGCGGGAGGGTCTACAATGAGCAGTTCTTC. Amino acid sequence: CASSEVTSGRVYNEQFF.

The chain employs TRBV30 and TRBJ2-3, with D possibly being TRBD2 (6 bases). Trimming left V 2 bases short and J 7 bases short, with 19 bases between. The CDR3 contains 15 residues. The germline V gene has CDR1 GTSNPN and CDR2 SVGIG (reference sequence). The CDR3 region is CAWSKRGRRVYTQYF. DNA for the CDR3: TGTGCCTGGAGTAAAAGAGGGAGGAGGGTCTATACGCAGTATTTT. Filled out from reference TRBV30 and TRBJ2-3, the complete variable domain reads SQTIHQWPATLVQPVGSPLSLECTVEGTSNPNLYWYRQAAGRGLQLLFYSVGIGQISSEVPQNLSASRPQDRQFILSSKKLLLSDSGFYLCAWSKRGRRVYTQYFGPGTRLTVL.